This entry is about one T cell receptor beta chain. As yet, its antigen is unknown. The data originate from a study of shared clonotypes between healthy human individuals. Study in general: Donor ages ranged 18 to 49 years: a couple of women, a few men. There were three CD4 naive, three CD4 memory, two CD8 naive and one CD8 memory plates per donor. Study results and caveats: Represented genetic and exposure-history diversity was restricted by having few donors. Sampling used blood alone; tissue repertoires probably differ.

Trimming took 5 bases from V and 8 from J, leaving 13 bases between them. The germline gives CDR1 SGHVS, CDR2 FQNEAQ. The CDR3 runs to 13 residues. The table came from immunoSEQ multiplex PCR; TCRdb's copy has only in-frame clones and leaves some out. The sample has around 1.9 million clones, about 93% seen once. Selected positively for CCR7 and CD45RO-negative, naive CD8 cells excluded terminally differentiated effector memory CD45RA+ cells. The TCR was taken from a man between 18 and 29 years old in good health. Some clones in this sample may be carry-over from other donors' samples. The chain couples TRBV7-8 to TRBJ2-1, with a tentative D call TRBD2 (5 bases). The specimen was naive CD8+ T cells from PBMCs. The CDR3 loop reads CASSRRRNDEQFF. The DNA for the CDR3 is TGTGCCAGCAGCCGTCGGAGGAACGATGAGCAGTTCTTC.